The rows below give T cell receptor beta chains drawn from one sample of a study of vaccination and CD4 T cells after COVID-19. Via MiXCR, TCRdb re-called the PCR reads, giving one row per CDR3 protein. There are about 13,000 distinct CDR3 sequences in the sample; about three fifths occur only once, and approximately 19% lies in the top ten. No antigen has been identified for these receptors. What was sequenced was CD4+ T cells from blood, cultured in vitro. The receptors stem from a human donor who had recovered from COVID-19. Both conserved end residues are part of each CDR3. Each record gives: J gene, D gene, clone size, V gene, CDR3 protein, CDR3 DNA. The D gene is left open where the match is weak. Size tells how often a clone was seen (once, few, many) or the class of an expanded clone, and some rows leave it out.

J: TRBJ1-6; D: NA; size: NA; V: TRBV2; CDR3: CASLNGGLGNSPLHF; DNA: TGTGCCAGCCTTAATGGGGGGCTGGGGAATTCACCCCTCCACTTT
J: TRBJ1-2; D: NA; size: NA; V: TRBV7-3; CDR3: CASSLTGASYTF; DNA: TGTGCCAGCAGCTTAACAGGGGCCAGCTACACCTTC
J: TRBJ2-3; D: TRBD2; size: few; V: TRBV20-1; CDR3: CSASHLAGGTDTQYF; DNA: TGCAGTGCCAGCCATCTAGCGGGGGGAACAGATACGCAGTATTTT
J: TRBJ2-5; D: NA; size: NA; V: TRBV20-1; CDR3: CSAPQETQYF; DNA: TGCAGTGCGCCCCAAGAGACCCAGTACTTC
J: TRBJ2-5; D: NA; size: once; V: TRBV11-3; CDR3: CASSFGQGGETQYF; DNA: TGTGCCAGCAGCTTTGGGCAGGGGGGAGAGACCCAGTACTTC
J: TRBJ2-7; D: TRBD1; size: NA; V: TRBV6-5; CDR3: CASSYGGTGSYEQYF; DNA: TGTGCCAGCAGTTACGGTGGGACAGGCTCCTACGAGCAGTACTTC
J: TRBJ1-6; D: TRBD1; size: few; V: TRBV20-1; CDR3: CSARPGTGGSPLHF; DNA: TGCAGTGCTAGACCCGGGACAGGGGGGTCACCCCTCCACTTT
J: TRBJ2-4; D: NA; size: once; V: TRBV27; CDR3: CASSLETDLAKNIQYF; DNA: TGTGCCAGCAGTTTAGAGACAGATTTAGCCAAAAACATTCAGTACTTC
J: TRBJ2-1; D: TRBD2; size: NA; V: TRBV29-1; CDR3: CSVVGLAVYNEQFF; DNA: TGCAGCGTTGTGGGACTAGCGGTATACAATGAGCAGTTCTTC
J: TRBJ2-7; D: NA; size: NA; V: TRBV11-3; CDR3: CASGRQASSYEQYF; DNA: TGTGCCAGCGGAAGACAGGCTAGCTCCTACGAGCAGTACTTC
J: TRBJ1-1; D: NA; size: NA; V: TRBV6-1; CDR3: CASSVTLNTEAFF; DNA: TGTGCCAGCAGTGTTACTTTGAACACTGAAGCTTTCTTT
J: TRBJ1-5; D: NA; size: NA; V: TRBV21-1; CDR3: CASSKETDRSLDQPQHF; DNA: TGTGCCAGCAGCAAAGAAACCGACAGGTCGTTGGATCAGCCCCAGCATTTT
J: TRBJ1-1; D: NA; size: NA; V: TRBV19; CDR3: CASSIDGQTYTEAFF; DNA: TGTGCCAGTAGTATAGACGGGCAAACCTACACTGAAGCTTTCTTT
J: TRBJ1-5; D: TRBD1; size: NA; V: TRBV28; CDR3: CASSFDADRGDQPQHF; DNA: TGTGCCAGCAGTTTCGATGCGGACAGGGGGGACCAGCCCCAGCATTTT
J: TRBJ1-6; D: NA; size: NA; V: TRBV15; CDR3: CATSRERAANSPLHF; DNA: TGTGCCACCAGCAGAGAAAGGGCGGCGAATTCACCCCTCCACTTT
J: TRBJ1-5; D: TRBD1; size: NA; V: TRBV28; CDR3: CASSRGWTGLSNQPQHF; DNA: TGTGCCAGCAGCCGAGGGTGGACAGGACTTAGCAATCAGCCCCAGCATTTT
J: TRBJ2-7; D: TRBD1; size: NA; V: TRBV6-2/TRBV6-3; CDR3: CASSYRGQLRIEQYF; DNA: TGTGCCAGCAGCTACCGGGGACAGCTGAGGATCGAGCAGTACTTC
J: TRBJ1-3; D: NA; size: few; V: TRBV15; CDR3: CATSSGGDPGNTIYF; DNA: TGTGCCACCAGCAGTGGAGGGGACCCTGGAAACACCATATATTTT
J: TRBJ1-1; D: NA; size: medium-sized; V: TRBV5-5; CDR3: CASSSALNTEAFF; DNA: TGTGCCAGCAGCTCGGCCTTGAACACTGAAGCTTTCTTT
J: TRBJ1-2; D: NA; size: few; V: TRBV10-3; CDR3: CAISESSGNYGYTF; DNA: TGTGCCATCAGTGAGTCGTCAGGGAACTATGGCTACACCTTC
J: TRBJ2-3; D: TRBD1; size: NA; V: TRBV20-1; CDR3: CSASLGRGTDTQYF; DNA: TGCAGTGCTAGTCTTGGCAGGGGGACAGATACGCAGTATTTT
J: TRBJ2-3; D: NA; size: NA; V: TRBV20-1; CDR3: CSASRSGRGFTQYF; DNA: TGCAGTGCTAGTAGGTCCGGGAGAGGGTTTACGCAGTATTTT
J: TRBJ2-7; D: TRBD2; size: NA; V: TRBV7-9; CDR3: CASSSWTSGAYEQYF; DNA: TGTGCCAGCAGCTCCTGGACTAGCGGCGCCTACGAGCAGTACTTC
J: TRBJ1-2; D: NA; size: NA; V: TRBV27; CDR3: CASRQNRAGNYGYTF; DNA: TGTGCCAGCAGACAAAACAGGGCCGGCAACTATGGCTACACCTTC
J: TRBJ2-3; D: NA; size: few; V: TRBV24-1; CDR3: CATSDFRGAGTDTQYF; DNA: TGTGCCACCAGTGATTTTCGGGGGGCGGGCACAGATACGCAGTATTTT
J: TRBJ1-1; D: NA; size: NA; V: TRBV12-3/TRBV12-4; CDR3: CASSLRPGNTEAFF; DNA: TGTGCCAGCAGTTTAAGGCCGGGGAACACTGAAGCTTTCTTT
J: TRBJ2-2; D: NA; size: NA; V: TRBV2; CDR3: CASRQLANTGELFF; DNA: TGTGCCAGCAGGCAACTAGCCAACACCGGGGAGCTGTTTTTT
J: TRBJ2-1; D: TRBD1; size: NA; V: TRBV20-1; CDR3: CSAPPLTGQNEQFF; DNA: TGCAGTGCCCCCCCCCTGACAGGGCAGAATGAGCAGTTCTTC
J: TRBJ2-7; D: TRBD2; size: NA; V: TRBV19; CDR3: CASSMAGVSPYEQYF; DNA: TGTGCCAGTAGTATGGCGGGAGTGTCCCCCTACGAGCAGTACTTC